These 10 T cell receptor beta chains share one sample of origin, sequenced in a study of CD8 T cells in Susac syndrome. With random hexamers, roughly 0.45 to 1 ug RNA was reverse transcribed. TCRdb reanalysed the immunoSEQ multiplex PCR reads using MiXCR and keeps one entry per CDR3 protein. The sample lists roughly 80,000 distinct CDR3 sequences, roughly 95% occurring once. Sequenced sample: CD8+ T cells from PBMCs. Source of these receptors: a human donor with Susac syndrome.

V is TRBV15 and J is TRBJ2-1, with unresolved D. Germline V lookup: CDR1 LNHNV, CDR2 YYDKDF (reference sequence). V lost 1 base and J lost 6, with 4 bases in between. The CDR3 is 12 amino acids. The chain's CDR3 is CATSRAGNEQFF. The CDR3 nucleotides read TGTGCCACCAGCAGAGCCGGCAATGAGCAGTTCTTC.

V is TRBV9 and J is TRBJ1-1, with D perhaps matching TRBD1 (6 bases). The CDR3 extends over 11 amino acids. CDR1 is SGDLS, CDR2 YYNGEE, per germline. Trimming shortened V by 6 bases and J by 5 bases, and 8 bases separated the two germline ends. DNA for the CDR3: TGTGCCAGCACCAGGGGAACTGAAGCTTTCTTT. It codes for CASTRGTEAFF.

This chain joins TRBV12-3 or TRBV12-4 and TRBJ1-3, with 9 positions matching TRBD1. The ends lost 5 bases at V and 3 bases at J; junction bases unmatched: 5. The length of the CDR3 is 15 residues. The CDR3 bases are TGTGCCAGCAGTCTCACAGGGGGCGGTGGAAACACCATATATTTT. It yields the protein CASSLTGGGGNTIYF.

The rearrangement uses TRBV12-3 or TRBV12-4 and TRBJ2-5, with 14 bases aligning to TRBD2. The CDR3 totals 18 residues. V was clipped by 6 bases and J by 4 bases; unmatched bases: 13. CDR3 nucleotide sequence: TGTGCCAGCAGCCTCTCTATGGGACTAGCGGGGGTTAGAGAGACCCAGTACTTC. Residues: CASSLSMGLAGVRETQYF.

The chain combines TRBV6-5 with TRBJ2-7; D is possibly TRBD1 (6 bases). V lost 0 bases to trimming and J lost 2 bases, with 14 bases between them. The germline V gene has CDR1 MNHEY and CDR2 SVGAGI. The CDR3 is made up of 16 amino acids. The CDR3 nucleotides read TGTGCCAGCAGTTACTCGCCCGAGGGGGTAACCTACGAGCAGTACTTC. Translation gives CASSYSPEGVTYEQYF.

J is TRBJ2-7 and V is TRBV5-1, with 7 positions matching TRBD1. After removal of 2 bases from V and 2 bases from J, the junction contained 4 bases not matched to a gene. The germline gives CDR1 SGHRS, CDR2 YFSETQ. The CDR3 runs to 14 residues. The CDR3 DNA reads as TGCGCCAGCAGCTTTGAGGGGGCCGCCTACGAGCAGTACTTC. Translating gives CASSFEGAAYEQYF.

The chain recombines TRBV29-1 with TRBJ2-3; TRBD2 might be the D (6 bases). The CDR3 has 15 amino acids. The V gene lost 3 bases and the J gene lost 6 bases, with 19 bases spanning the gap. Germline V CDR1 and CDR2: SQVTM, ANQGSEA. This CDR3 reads CSVDGTGGGTDTQYF. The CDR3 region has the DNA TGCAGCGTTGACGGAACCGGCGGAGGGACGGATACGCAGTATTTT.

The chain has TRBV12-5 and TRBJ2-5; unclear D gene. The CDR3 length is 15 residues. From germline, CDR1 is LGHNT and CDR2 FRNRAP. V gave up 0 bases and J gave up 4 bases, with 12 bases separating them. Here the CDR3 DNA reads TGTGCTAGTGGTTTGGTACGAAAGGGTGGAGAGACCCAGTACTTC. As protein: CASGLVRKGGETQYF.

The CDR3 DNA reads as TGTGCCAGCAGCTTTCCCGGGGCCACCTACGAGCAGTACTTC. Residues: CASSFPGATYEQYF. The chain links TRBV7-2 to TRBJ2-7; D may be TRBD1 or TRBD2 (5 bases each). With 3 bases removed from V and 2 bases from J, the gap between germline ends came to 11 bases. The CDR3 covers 14 residues. CDR1 is SGHTA and CDR2 is FQGNSA in the germline V gene.

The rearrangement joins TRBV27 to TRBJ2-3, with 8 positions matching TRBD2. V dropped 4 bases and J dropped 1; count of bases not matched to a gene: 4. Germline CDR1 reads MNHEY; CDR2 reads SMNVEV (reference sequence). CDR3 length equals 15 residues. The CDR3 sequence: CASSYGGAGTDTQYF. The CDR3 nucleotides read TGTGCCAGCAGTTACGGGGGGGCCGGCACAGATACGCAGTATTTT.